This TCR beta chain was retrieved from a study of T cell responses to AZD1222 COVID-19 vaccine. Study-wide points: Donors were mostly white British, more females; clonal diversity possibly underestimated. Just a handful of AZD1222 recipients were seropositive at baseline. Spike-specific TCRs gained breadth and depth after people received two AZD1222 doses.

Data came from immunoSEQ multiplex PCR; TCRdb stores just in-frame clones and leaves some out. The sample yields 72,000 or so clones, over 85% seen once. Notes on this clone: The target antigen is unknown.

The ends were cut back, 3 bases at V and 4 bases at J, with 17 bases in the middle. Germline CDR1 and CDR2: GTSNPN and SVGIG (reference sequence). CDR3 size: 15 residues. V and J are TRBV30 and TRBJ2-3; no reliable D call. This sample comprised peripheral blood, obtained on day 0 of AZD1222 vaccination. The sequence was collected from an adult in good health. CDR3 in amino acids: CAWSYGSSSSDTQYF. The CDR3, as DNA: TGTGCCTGGAGCTACGGGTCTAGTTCTTCAGATACGCAGTATTTT.